This TCR beta chain appears in the sequencing data of a study of response to subunit inactivated influenza vaccine. Trimming removed 5 bases at V and 8 bases at J, with 13 bases between. CDR3 size: 13 residues. This clonotype was observed at least ten times. No antigen is known for it. One entry per CDR3 protein, called by TCRdb with MiXCR from the RT-PCR reads. This sample has 800,000 to 1,000,000 distinct CDR3 sequences, with around 21% found just once. Notes on the study in general: Researchers suggested that each seasonal influenza vaccination recruits few new T cells.

The sample was PBMCs from blood, taken around 5 days after vaccination. J is TRBJ2-1 and V is TRBV12-3 or TRBV12-4; tentatively, D is TRBD1 (5 bases). The TCR originated in a man aged 50 or older who received an inactivated influenza vaccine. The CDR3 coding sequence is TGTGCCAGCAGTCGCTTGGACATTGATGAGCAGTTCTTC. Its translation is CASSRLDIDEQFF.